This T cell receptor (beta chain) was captured by sequencing in a study of T cells in Graves' hyperthyroidism and ophthalmopathy. Amplification yielded TCR beta CDR3 regions, with RNA transcripts as the source. HTBI primers drove first-round RT-PCR of the TCR CDR3. Via MiXCR, TCRdb re-called the multiplex PCR reads, giving one row per CDR3 protein. The sample comprises 380,000 or so distinct CDR3 sequences, approximately 20% of which are singletons, and 3.7% rests with the top ten. This clonotype was observed at least ten times. This CDR3 comprises 14 residues. The junction had 15 bases not matched to a gene; V was cut back by 9 bases and J by 7 bases. Germline V gene sequence: CDR1 SNHLY, CDR2 FYNNEI.

This receptor was identified in a young woman with Graves' hyperthyroidism. The material sequenced was blood. The gene calls are TRBV2 and TRBJ2-7; 7 bases are a match to TRBD2. The CDR3 sequence: CASLLRGGLREQYF. The DNA of the CDR3 is TGTGCCAGTCTCCTTCGCGGGGGTCTTCGAGAGCAGTACTTC.